The T cell receptor (beta chain) under discussion was sequenced for a study of OX40 agonist ivuxolimab in advanced cancers. The V gene's germline CDR1 is MNHNY and CDR2 SVGAGI (reference sequence). V lost 6 bases, J lost 2 bases, and 13 bases lay in between. The CDR3 is 14 amino acids. Profiling relied on immunoSEQ multiplex PCR, and the TCRdb table lists in-frame clones only, not all of them. The sample holds some 67,000 clones, approximately 88% seen once. Sequenced material: CD4+ or CD8+ T cells sorted from blood, taken in a trial of the OX40 agonist ivuxolimab. This receptor was identified in an adult with an advanced solid tumor such as melanoma, head and neck, liver or kidney cancer. The chain carries TRBV6-6 and TRBJ1-2; no definite D call. The CDR3 reads CASSSILPNYGYTF. CDR3 sequence (DNA): TGTGCCAGCAGCTCCATTCTCCCCAACTATGGCTACACCTTC.